Shown below are 18 T cell receptor beta chains from a single sample sequenced in a study of long-term antiretroviral therapy in people with HIV. A v3.0 immunoSEQ assay was performed at survey level. Libraries were prepared by immunoSEQ multiplex PCR; TCRdb keeps only in-frame clonotypes and omits some of them. This sample has about 25,000 clones, with approximately 78% found just once. The material sequenced was unsorted PBMCs, taken 2.9 years after starting antiretroviral therapy. These receptors were obtained from a man aged 45-60 years with HIV.

The V call is TRBV11-1, the J call TRBJ1-1; D is uncertain. With 4 bases removed from V and 0 bases from J, the gap between germline ends came to 15 bases. Germline CDR1 reads SGHAT; CDR2 reads FQDESV (reference sequence). The CDR3 consists of 16 residues. The CDR3 DNA sequence: TGTGCCAGCAGCTCCCCAAGAGGAGGCATGAACACTGAAGCTTTCTTT. The encoded protein is CASSSPRGGMNTEAFF. Full variable domain (remainder filled in from reference TRBV11-1 and TRBJ1-1): EAEVAQSPRYKITEKSQAVAFWCDPISGHATLYWYRQILGQGPELLVQFQDESVVDDSQLPKDRFSAERLKGVDSTLKIQPAELGDSAMYLCASSSPRGGMNTEAFFGQGTRLTVV.

The gene calls are TRBV13 and TRBJ2-7; the match to TRBD1 covers 9 bases. J was trimmed by 1 base and V by 5 bases; bases with no gene match: 3. Germline values: CDR1 PRHDT, CDR2 FYEKMQ (reference sequence). CDR3 length: 14 residues. CDR3 in amino acids: CASSPGQGSYEQYF. The CDR3 bases are TGTGCCAGCAGCCCGGGACAGGGATCCTACGAGCAGTACTTC.

The CDR3, as DNA: TGTGCCAGCAGGAGACAGGGGTTCTCTGGAAACACCATATATTTT. Translating it yields CASRRQGFSGNTIYF. This rearrangement joins TRBV6-5 to TRBJ1-3, with 8 bases matching TRBD1. The V gene's germline CDR1 is MNHEY and CDR2 SVGAGI. Trimming took 6 bases from V and 0 from J; bases not matched to a gene: 4. There are 15 residues in the CDR3.

This rearrangement joins TRBV11-2 to TRBJ2-1; the D is unclear. V lost 5 bases to trimming and J lost 10 bases, with 9 bases between them. CDR1 is SGHAT, CDR2 FQNNGV, per germline. The CDR3 runs to 11 residues. Here the CDR3 DNA reads TGTGCCAGCAGCGCCTATGGCGAGCAGTTCTTC. It yields the protein CASSAYGEQFF.

The J gene is TRBJ1-1, the V gene TRBV28; D is unclear. This CDR3 spans 14 amino acids. Trimming pared 4 bases from V and 2 bases from J, leaving 11 bases between. Per germline, CDR1 MDHEN and CDR2 SYDVKM. CDR3 sequence (DNA): TGTGCCAGCAGTTCCCTCCGGAAAAACACTGAAGCTTTCTTT. Translation gives CASSSLRKNTEAFF.

The J gene is TRBJ2-1, the V gene TRBV5-1; D assignment may be TRBD1 or TRBD2 (5 bases each). Germline V lookup: CDR1 SGHRS, CDR2 YFSETQ. Between the trimmed V and J ends, which lost 0 bases and 10 bases, there was a span of 8 bases. There are 12 residues in the CDR3. Here the CDR3 DNA reads TGCGCCAGCAGCTTGGCCGAGGGGGAGCAGTTCTTC. It yields the protein CASSLAEGEQFF.

The rearrangement joins TRBV5-6 to TRBJ1-2; possible D gene TRBD1, 5 bases. Per the germline V gene, CDR1 is SGHDT and CDR2 is YYEEEE. This CDR3 contains 14 residues. The V and J ends lost 4 bases and 8 bases respectively, with 18 bases between them. The DNA for the CDR3 is TGTGCCAGCAGCATTACCGGGACGAGAGGGGGCTACACCTTC. This sequence encodes CASSITGTRGGYTF.

This clone has just one count. Other DNA sequences in the sample encode the same CDR3. The chain is built from TRBV18 and TRBJ1-1; TRBD1 might be the D (5 bases). From germline, CDR1 is KGHSH and CDR2 LQKENI. Trimming took 0 bases from V and 1 from J, leaving 9 bases between them. This CDR3 contains 15 residues. The CDR3 reads CASSPPGTANTEAFF. The CDR3, as DNA: TGTGCCAGCTCACCACCAGGGACTGCGAACACTGAAGCTTTCTTT.

V usage is TRBV4-3 and J usage is TRBJ2-3; 7 positions agree with TRBD1. Germline trimming cut 1 base from V and 2 bases from J; bases unmatched to any gene: 3. Germline assignment: CDR1 LGHNA and CDR2 YSLEER. CDR3 length: 15 amino acids. The CDR3 sequence is CASSQGGGDTDTQYF. The CDR3 DNA is TGCGCCAGCAGCCAAGGAGGGGGCGACACAGATACGCAGTATTTT.

The V call is TRBV28, the J call TRBJ1-1; tentative D call: TRBD1 (6 bases). Looked up from germline, CDR1 is MDHEN and CDR2 is SYDVKM. Trimming pared 8 bases from V and 3 bases from J, leaving 13 bases between. The CDR3 consists of 13 residues. The CDR3 is CASLGSGDTEAFF. The CDR3, as DNA: TGTGCCAGCCTCGGGTCAGGGGACACTGAAGCTTTCTTT.

This sequence joins TRBV27 and TRBJ2-2, with D perhaps TRBD1 (6 bases). The germline gives CDR1 MNHEY, CDR2 SMNVEV (reference sequence). This CDR3 comprises 13 residues. V gave up 7 bases and J gave up 1 base, with 7 bases separating them. CDR3 DNA sequence: TGTGCCAGCAAACAGGGGAACACCGGGGAGCTGTTTTTT. It codes for CASKQGNTGELFF.

The CDR3 bases are TGTGCCAGCAGCCCTACAGGGGCCTCCCAGTACTTC. Its protein is CASSPTGASQYF. This chain joins TRBV6-5 and TRBJ2-5, with 7 bases lining up with TRBD1. The CDR3 spans 12 residues. After removal of 6 bases from V and 9 bases from J, the junction contained 7 bases not matched to a gene. The germline V gene has CDR1 MNHEY and CDR2 SVGAGI.

The chain is built from TRBV14 and TRBJ1-3; D gene ambiguous. V lost 5 bases, J lost 4 bases, and 15 bases lay in between. Germline-derived CDR1 and CDR2 are SGHDN and FVKESK. The CDR3 runs 15 residues. The CDR3: CASSDPRTDGNTIYF. CDR3 DNA sequence: TGTGCCAGCAGCGACCCTAGGACCGACGGAAACACCATATATTTT.

The chain couples TRBV7-2 to TRBJ1-2; no reliable D call. This CDR3 is built from 14 residues. Trimming left V 0 bases short and J 4 bases short, with 9 bases between. The germline CDR1 and CDR2 sequences are SGHTA and FQGNSA. In DNA form, the CDR3 reads TGTGCCAGCAGCTTAGCGGCAGGTCCCTATGGCTACACCTTC. Protein: CASSLAAGPYGYTF.

V is TRBV28 and J is TRBJ2-7; tentative D call: TRBD1 (6 bases). The germline V gene has CDR1 MDHEN and CDR2 SYDVKM. V was shortened by 11 bases and J by 3 bases, with 17 bases between the two germline ends. The CDR3 contains 13 residues. The CDR3 nucleotides read TGTGCCGCCCGGGGTACAGGGAACTACGAGCAGTACTTC. Amino acids: CAARGTGNYEQYF.

The chain employs TRBV20-1 and TRBJ1-2, with TRBD1 identical over 9 bases. Germline CDR1 is DFQATT and CDR2 is SNEGSKA (reference sequence). The J segment lost 6 bases and the V segment lost 5 bases, leaving 1 base of the junction unmatched. The CDR3 has 11 amino acids. Here the CDR3 DNA reads TGCAGTGCTCGGACAGGGGATGGCTACACCTTC. This translates into CSARTGDGYTF.

The chain has TRBV6-1 and TRBJ1-1, with 12 nucleotides matching TRBD1. This CDR3 has 13 amino acids. V shed 4 bases and J 11 bases; nucleotides not matched to a gene: 5. CDR1 and CDR2 (germline): MNHNS, SASEGT. DNA for the CDR3: TGTGCCAGCAGTGCGGGACAGGGGGCGCCGGCTTTCTTT. Protein: CASSAGQGAPAFF.

The chain is built from TRBV27 and TRBJ2-1; 7 bases are shared with TRBD1. V gave up 6 bases and J gave up 4 bases; unmatched junction bases: 9. CDR3 length: 15 residues. CDR1 is MNHEY and CDR2 is SMNVEV in the germline V gene (reference sequence). The DNA of the CDR3 is TGTGCCAGCAGCCATTACAGGGGTAATTACAATGAGCAGTTCTTC. Encoded protein: CASSHYRGNYNEQFF.